This T cell receptor (beta chain) appears in the sequencing data of a study of identical twins. The germline V gene encodes CDR1 SEHNR and CDR2 FQNEAQ (reference sequence). The CDR3 spans 15 residues. Trimming left V 5 bases short and J 4 bases short, with 12 bases between. This clonotype was detected only a few times. Antigen specificity is unknown. Carrying unique molecular identifiers, the cDNA also gained a universal primer site through template switching. TCRdb re-derived calls from the 5' RACE reads in MiXCR, one entry per CDR3 protein. The sample carries about 280,000 distinct CDR3 sequences, under 9% recorded once. General study findings and limits: Out-of-frame alpha sequences shared by twins were enriched for low generation probability. Insertions were reduced in abundant cord blood beta clonotypes but not in memory repertoires. A cross-sectional statistical analysis, not follow-up of the same donors, supported the conclusions.

This sample was shared with a second study, whose subject was yellow fever vaccine responses in identical twins.

The origin of this receptor is a young woman in good health. The chain employs TRBV7-9 and TRBJ2-6; D is undetermined. Sample: memory (CD45RO+) T cells sorted from blood. CDR3 in DNA: TGTGCCAGCAGCCTGCTTGGGCAAGGGGCCAACGTCCTGACTTTC. It encodes CASSLLGQGANVLTF.